This paragraph reports one T cell receptor (beta chain). Antigen specificity is unknown. The sample comes from a study of blood T cells in healthy people across ages. This CDR3 is built from 12 residues. Per germline, CDR1 MDHEN and CDR2 SYDVKM. For the second PCR, which ran for roughly 6 to 12 cycles, a sample-barcoded 5' primer and a J-beta primer mix were used. One entry per CDR3 protein, called by TCRdb with MiXCR from the 5' RACE reads. The data hold approximately 770,000 distinct CDR3 sequences, with 58% observed a single time. Study results and limitations: Aged donors had fewer naive CD4+ cells and lower diversity than long-lived donors. Estimated diversity, derived from one million T cells, was regarded as an underestimate.

Peripheral blood, roughly 9.1 milliliters per donor, was collected. What was sequenced was blood. The source is a man aged 25-40 years in good health. The chain uses TRBV28 and TRBJ2-4; 7 bases align to TRBD2. Gene TRBJ2-7 matches the end of the DNA better, so the J call may be wrong. The CDR3 sequence is CASRGLVYEQYF. The CDR3 DNA reads TGTGCCAGCAGAGGACTAGTGTACGAGCAGTACTTC.